A single sample gave rise to the 5 T cell receptor beta chains below, sequenced in a study of cytomegalovirus exposure and HLA in healthy donors. The table came from immunoSEQ multiplex PCR; TCRdb's copy has only in-frame clones and leaves some out. The table records 200,000 or so clones, roughly 80% of them present only once. Sequenced material: PBMCs. These receptors all come from a man younger than 30 in good health and CMV-seropositive.

This clone has only one observation. This rearrangement joins TRBV5-6 to TRBJ2-7, with a weak D call TRBD2 (6 bases). V was cut by 1 base and J by 2 bases, with 13 bases left in between. The V gene's germline CDR1 is SGHDT and CDR2 YYEEEE. This CDR3 is 15 amino acids long. CDR3 residues: CASSLSPGEAYEQYF. As DNA, the CDR3 is TGTGCCAGCAGCTTGAGTCCGGGGGAGGCCTACGAGCAGTACTTC.

This rearrangement joins TRBV18 to TRBJ2-7; possible D gene TRBD1, 6 bases. The CDR3 loop spans 16 amino acids. CDR1 KGHSH and CDR2 LQKENI come from the germline V gene. V was shortened by 3 bases and J by 2 bases, with 17 bases between the two germline ends. For the CDR3, the DNA is TGTGCCAGCTCACCCACATCACTCAGGACAGCCTACGAGCAGTACTTC. It specifies CASSPTSLRTAYEQYF.

In this sample, this clone turned up a few times. The genes are TRBV6-1 and TRBJ2-2; TRBD2 might be the D (5 bases). V gave up 3 bases and J gave up 4 bases, with 12 bases separating them. From germline, CDR1 is MNHNS and CDR2 SASEGT. This CDR3 has 15 amino acids. CDR3 coding DNA: TGTGCCAGCAGTGAGGCTAGCTTCTCCACCGGGGAGCTGTTTTTT. Translating it yields CASSEASFSTGELFF.

The chain carries TRBV20-1 and TRBJ1-2; D ambiguous. CDR3 size: 11 residues. V was shortened by 1 base and J by 8 bases, with 8 bases between the two germline ends. CDR1 is DFQATT, CDR2 SNEGSKA, per germline (reference sequence). This chain's CDR3 is CSARVTGGYTF. DNA of the CDR3: TGCAGTGCTAGAGTCACCGGGGGCTACACCTTC.

J is TRBJ1-5 and V is TRBV5-6; TRBD1 might be the D (5 bases). CDR1 and CDR2 (germline): SGHDT, YYEEEE. CDR3 length: 14 residues. Trimming removed 4 bases from V and 2 bases from J, with 10 bases in between. CDR3 residues: CASSRGIGNQPQHF. In DNA, the CDR3 is TGTGCCAGCAGCAGGGGAATTGGCAATCAGCCCCAGCATTTT.